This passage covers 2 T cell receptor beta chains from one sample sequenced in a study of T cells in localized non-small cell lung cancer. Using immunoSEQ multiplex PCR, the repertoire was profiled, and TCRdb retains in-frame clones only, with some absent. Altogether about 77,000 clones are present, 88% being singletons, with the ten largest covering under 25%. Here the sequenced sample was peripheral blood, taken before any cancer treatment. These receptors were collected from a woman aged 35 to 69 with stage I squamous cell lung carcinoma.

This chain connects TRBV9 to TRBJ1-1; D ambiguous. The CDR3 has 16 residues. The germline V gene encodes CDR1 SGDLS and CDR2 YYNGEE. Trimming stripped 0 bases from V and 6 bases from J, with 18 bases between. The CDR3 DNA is TGTGCCAGCAGCGTAGATGGTAATGTCGGAGAGGCTGAAGCTTTCTTT. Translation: CASSVDGNVGEAEAFF.

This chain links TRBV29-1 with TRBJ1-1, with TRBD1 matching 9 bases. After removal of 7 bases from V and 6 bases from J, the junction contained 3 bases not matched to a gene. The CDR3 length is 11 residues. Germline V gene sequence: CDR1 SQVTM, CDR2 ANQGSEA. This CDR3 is CSARQGAEAFF. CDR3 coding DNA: TGCAGCGCCAGACAGGGGGCTGAAGCTTTCTTT.